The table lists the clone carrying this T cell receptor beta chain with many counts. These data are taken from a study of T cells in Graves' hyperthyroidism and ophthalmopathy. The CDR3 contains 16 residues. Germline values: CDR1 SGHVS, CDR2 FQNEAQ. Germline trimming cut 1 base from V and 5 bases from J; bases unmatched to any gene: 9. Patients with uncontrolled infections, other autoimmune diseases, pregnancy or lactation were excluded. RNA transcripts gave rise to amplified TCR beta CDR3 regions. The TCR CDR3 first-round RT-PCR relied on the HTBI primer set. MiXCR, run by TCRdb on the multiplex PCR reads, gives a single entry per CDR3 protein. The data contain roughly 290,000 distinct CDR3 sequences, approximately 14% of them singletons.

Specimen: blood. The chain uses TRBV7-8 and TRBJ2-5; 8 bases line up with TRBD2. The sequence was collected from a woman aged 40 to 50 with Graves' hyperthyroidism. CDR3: CASSLEVPGGEETQYF. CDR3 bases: TGTGCCAGCAGCTTAGAAGTACCGGGAGGGGAGGAGACCCAGTACTTC. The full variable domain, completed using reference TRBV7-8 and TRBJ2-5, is GAGVSQSPRYKVAKRGQDVALRCDPISGHVSLFWYQQALGQGPEFLTYFQNEAQLDKSGLPSDRFFAERPEGSVSTLKIQRTQQEDSAVYLCASSLEVPGGEETQYFGPGTRLLVL.